These T cell receptor beta chains were read from a single sample in a study of T-cell reconstitution after alpha-beta-depleted transplantation in children. Each CDR3 protein is one row after TCRdb ran MiXCR on the PCR reads. Seen here are about 610,000 distinct CDR3 sequences, roughly a tenth observed once, and the top ten hold about 4.3%. The starting material was PBMCs from the stem cell graft donor, obtained from the stem cell graft. These receptors all stem from a human donor who donated a stem cell graft to a child with acute myeloid leukemia. Each CDR3 is given with its conserved first and last residue. D genes are given only for firm matches. Clone size appears in some rows only: once, few, many, or a class for an expanded clone.

TGCAGTGCTAGAGTGGGGACTAGCTTTGAATCCTACGAGCAGTACTTC	CSARVGTSFESYEQYF	TRBJ2-7	TRBD2	16	TRBV20-1	many
TGTGCCAGCACCGAACTAGCGGGAGCGGGCCATGAGCAGTTCTTC	CASTELAGAGHEQFF	TRBJ2-1	TRBD2	15	TRBV2	NA
TGTGCCACCAGTGACTACGACAGGGGGGACGGGGAGCTGTTTTTT	CATSDYDRGDGELFF	TRBJ2-2	TRBD1	15	TRBV24-1	few
TGTGCCAGCAGCGCTGGTAGCGATTACAAGCAGTACTTC	CASSAGSDYKQYF	TRBJ2-7	NA	13	TRBV9	many
TGTGCCAGCAGTCCTCCATTTGGACGCAGCTATGGCTACACCTTC	CASSPPFGRSYGYTF	TRBJ1-2	NA	15	TRBV27	few
TGTGCCAGCAGTTACTCACGCATACTCTTGTACAATGAGCAGTTCTTC	CASSYSRILLYNEQFF	TRBJ2-1	NA	16	TRBV6-5	many
TGTGCCAGCTCTCCCGGGACAGGGTGGAACACTGAAGCTTTCTTT	CASSPGTGWNTEAFF	TRBJ1-1	TRBD1	15	TRBV18	once
TGTGCCAGCAGCCAAGTCTACAGCAATCAGCCCCAGCATTTT	CASSQVYSNQPQHF	TRBJ1-5	NA	14	TRBV3-1	NA
TGCGCCAGCAGCCAGGCGGGACTAGCGGGCACAGATACGCAGTATTTT	CASSQAGLAGTDTQYF	TRBJ2-3	TRBD2	16	TRBV4-3	few
TGCGCCAGCAGCATGGACACCTACAATGAGCAGTTCTTC	CASSMDTYNEQFF	TRBJ2-1	NA	13	TRBV5-1	many
TGTGCCAGCAGCTTAAGGACAGGGCGTTATAGCAATCAGCCCCAGCATTTT	CASSLRTGRYSNQPQHF	TRBJ1-5	TRBD1	17	TRBV7-2	few
TGCAGTGCTCGACTAGCGGGAGACGCCTACAATGAGCAGTTCTTC	CSARLAGDAYNEQFF	TRBJ2-1	TRBD2	15	TRBV20-1	few
TGTGCCAGCAGCTTTTTCACCGGGGAGCTGTTTTTT	CASSFFTGELFF	TRBJ2-2	NA	12	TRBV5-6	many
TGCAGTGCTAGATCTAGGTTGGTAACCCCCGGCCAGCGGGAAGTCCACGAGCAGTACTTC	CSARSRLVTPGQREVHEQYF	TRBJ2-7	TRBD2	20	TRBV20-1	NA
TGTGCCAGCAGTTACGGAAGGGGAGGAACAGATACGCAGTATTTT	CASSYGRGGTDTQYF	TRBJ2-3	NA	15	TRBV6-5	many
TGTGCCATCAGTGAGTCCCAGGGCACAGATACGCAGTATTTT	CAISESQGTDTQYF	TRBJ2-3	NA	14	TRBV10-3	many
TGTGCCAGCGGGAGCGGGAGAAGGGGGAACACCGGGGAGCTGTTTTTT	CASGSGRRGNTGELFF	TRBJ2-2	TRBD2	16	TRBV12-3/TRBV12-4	few
TGTGCCAGCAGTAAAGACTATGGCTACACCTTC	CASSKDYGYTF	TRBJ1-2	NA	11	TRBV2	NA
TGTGCCAGCAGTTCGGACACCCAATCCTACAATGAGCAGTTCTTC	CASSSDTQSYNEQFF	TRBJ2-1	NA	15	TRBV12-3/TRBV12-4	many
TGTGCCAGCAGCCGTTGGGGCGGACCCTCCTACAATGAGCAGTTCTTC	CASSRWGGPSYNEQFF	TRBJ2-1	NA	16	TRBV5-6	few
TGTGCCAGCAGTTTTACTAGCGGGAACACAGATACGCAGTATTTT	CASSFTSGNTDTQYF	TRBJ2-3	TRBD2	15	TRBV28	many
TGTGCCAGCAAAGGATCGAACACCGGGGAGCTGTTTTTT	CASKGSNTGELFF	TRBJ2-2	NA	13	TRBV6-6	many
TGCGCCAGCAGCCCTGGACTCCCCAGCGGGGAGCTGTTTTTT	CASSPGLPSGELFF	TRBJ2-2	NA	14	TRBV5-1	many
TGTGCCAGCAGGAAAAGCCAGGGGTACAATGAGCAGTTCTTC	CASRKSQGYNEQFF	TRBJ2-1	NA	14	TRBV6-2/TRBV6-3	NA
TGTACCTGCAGCCCCACCCTAGGACAGGGGGCCTCTGGGGCCAACGTCCTGACTTTC	CTCSPTLGQGASGANVLTF	TRBJ2-6	TRBD1	19	TRBV2	NA
TGCGCCAGCAGCTTGGAGACCCTTGGCAATGAGCAGTTCTTC	CASSLETLGNEQFF	TRBJ2-1	NA	14	TRBV5-1	NA
TGTGCCAGCAGTGACAGACTAGCGGGGGCCTACGAGCAGTACTTC	CASSDRLAGAYEQYF	TRBJ2-7	TRBD2	15	TRBV6-2/TRBV6-3	NA